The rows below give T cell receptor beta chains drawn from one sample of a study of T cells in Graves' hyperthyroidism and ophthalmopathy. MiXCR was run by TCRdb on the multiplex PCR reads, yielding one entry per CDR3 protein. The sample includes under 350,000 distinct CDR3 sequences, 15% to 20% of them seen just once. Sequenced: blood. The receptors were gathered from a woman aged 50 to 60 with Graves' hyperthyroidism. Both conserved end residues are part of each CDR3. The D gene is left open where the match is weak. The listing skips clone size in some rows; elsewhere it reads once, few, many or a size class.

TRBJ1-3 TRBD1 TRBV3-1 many TGTGCCAGCAGCCAGGACAGGGGGTCTGGAAACACCATATATTTT CASSQDRGSGNTIYF
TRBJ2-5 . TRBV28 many TGTGCCAGCCTTGCGGCGGGACGCGGGGAGACCCAGTACTTC CASLAAGRGETQYF
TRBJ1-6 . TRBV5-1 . TGCGCCAGCAGCTTGGCCGGGAGTGGGGTCTATAATTCACCCCTCCACTTT CASSLAGSGVYNSPLHF
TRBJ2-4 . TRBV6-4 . TGTGCCAGCAGTTACTCCCTAAACATTCAGTACTTC CASSYSLNIQYF
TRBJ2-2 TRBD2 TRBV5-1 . TGCGCCAGCAGCTTGTCGCTAGCGGGGGGCCGGAACACCGGGGAGCTGTTTTTT CASSLSLAGGRNTGELFF
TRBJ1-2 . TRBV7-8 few TGTGCCAGTATGAGACAGGCCAACTATGGCTACACCTTC CASMRQANYGYTF
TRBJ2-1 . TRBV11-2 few TGTGCCAGCAGCTTAGGGACAGTCAGGGTCGAGCAGTTCTTC CASSLGTVRVEQFF
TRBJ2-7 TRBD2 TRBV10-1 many TGCGCCAGCAGTGAATCCGGGACTAGGGGCGAGCAGTACTTC CASSESGTRGEQYF
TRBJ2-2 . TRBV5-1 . TGCGCCAGCAACGTGAACACCGGGGAGCTGTTTTTT CASNVNTGELFF
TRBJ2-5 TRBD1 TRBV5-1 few TGCGCCAGCAGCTTGGAGTGGACAGGTCAAGAGACCCAGTACTTC CASSLEWTGQETQYF
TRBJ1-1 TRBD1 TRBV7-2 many TGTGCCAGCAGCTGGACGGAGACAGGGGTAGAAGCTTTCTTT CASSWTETGVEAFF
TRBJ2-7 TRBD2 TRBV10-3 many TGTGCCATCAGTGAGTCACTAGCGCCGACCTACGAGCAGTACTTC CAISESLAPTYEQYF
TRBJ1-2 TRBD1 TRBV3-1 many TGTGCCAGCAGCCAGTCAGGGGGTAACTATGGCTACACCTTC CASSQSGGNYGYTF
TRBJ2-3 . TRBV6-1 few TGTGCCAGCAGTGAAGTCGTCAACACAGATACGCAGTATTTT CASSEVVNTDTQYF
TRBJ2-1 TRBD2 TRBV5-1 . TGCGCCAGCATCCTTGGTACTAGCGGGAGCGATGAGCAGTTCTTC CASILGTSGSDEQFF
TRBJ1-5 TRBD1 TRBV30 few TGTGCCTGGAGTGTAAGGGGACAGGGCGATCAGCCCCAGCATTTT CAWSVRGQGDQPQHF